The 15 T cell receptor beta chains below all came from one sample that was sequenced in a study of blood T cell repertoires in COVID-19. TCRdb's table, derived via immunoSEQ multiplex PCR, lists solely in-frame clones and lacks some. The table lists tens of thousands of clones, 88% of them singletons, with approximately 40% in the top ten. Sequencing input: peripheral blood. All receptors derive from a woman aged 55 to 70 with COVID-19, enrolled during active disease.

The chain carries TRBV4-3 and TRBJ2-1, with TRBD2 matching 10 bases. The CDR3 runs to 17 residues. Trimming removed 0 bases from V and 4 bases from J; junction bases left unmatched: 6. From germline, CDR1 is LGHNA and CDR2 YSLEER. CDR3 sequence: CASSQEGSLAGYNEQFF. The CDR3 DNA reads TGCGCCAGCAGCCAAGAAGGGTCACTAGCGGGATACAATGAGCAGTTCTTC.

The gene calls are TRBV5-5 and TRBJ1-2; TRBD1 is a possible D gene (6 bases). The CDR3 extends over 16 amino acids. CDR1 SGHKS and CDR2 YYEKEE come from the germline V gene (reference sequence). The V gene lost 4 bases and the J gene lost 1 base, with 17 bases spanning the gap. The CDR3 sequence: CASSPQTGPLNYGYTF. The CDR3 DNA is TGTGCCAGCAGCCCGCAGACAGGACCCCTTAACTATGGCTACACCTTC.

CDR3 nucleotide sequence: TGTGCCAGCAGCTTAGTGTGGGGCAGTCAAGAGACCCAGTACTTC. Translating gives CASSLVWGSQETQYF. J is TRBJ2-5 and V is TRBV7-2; D is perhaps TRBD1 (5 bases). Between the trimmed V and J ends, which lost 1 base and 2 bases, there was a span of 11 bases. The CDR3 length is 15 residues. Germline loops: CDR1 SGHTA, CDR2 FQGNSA. Combining the CDR3 with reference TRBV7-2 and TRBJ2-5 gives the whole variable domain GAGVSQSPSNKVTEKGKDVELRCDPISGHTALYWYRQSLGQGLEFLIYFQGNSAPDKSGLPSDRFSAERTGGSVSTLTIQRTQQEDSAVYLCASSLVWGSQETQYFGPGTRLLVL.

The rearrangement uses TRBV9 and TRBJ1-2; 8 bases map to TRBD1. V was pared by 0 bases and J by 6 bases, with 4 bases of the junction left unmatched. The CDR3 runs 14 residues. From germline, CDR1 is SGDLS and CDR2 YYNGEE. CDR3 residues: CASSVAGTGDGYTF. The DNA for the CDR3 is TGTGCCAGCAGCGTAGCGGGGACAGGTGATGGCTACACCTTC.

The chain joins TRBV20-1 to TRBJ2-1; 10 positions match TRBD2. CDR3 size: 17 residues. Unmatched junction bases numbered 14, after V lost 3 bases and J lost 6 bases. Germline loops: CDR1 DFQATT, CDR2 SNEGSKA (reference sequence). This CDR3 reads CSASPGLAGVSGNEQFF. The CDR3 coding sequence is TGCAGTGCTAGTCCCGGTCTAGCGGGAGTAAGTGGCAATGAGCAGTTCTTC.

The rearrangement joins TRBV9 to TRBJ1-4; TRBD1 aligns across 9 bases. CDR3 length equals 15 residues. From germline, CDR1 is SGDLS and CDR2 YYNGEE. The J segment lost 3 bases and the V segment lost 4 bases, leaving 4 bases of the junction unmatched. The CDR3 reads CASSRRDRANEKLFF. CDR3 nucleotide sequence: TGTGCCAGCAGCCGCCGGGACAGGGCTAATGAAAAACTGTTTTTT.

The V call is TRBV9, the J call TRBJ1-1; D unresolved. The CDR3 is 14 residues long. Germline V gene data show CDR1 as SGDLS and CDR2 as YYNGEE. The V and J ends lost 4 bases and 2 bases respectively, with 12 bases between them. The CDR3 DNA follows: TGTGCCAGCAGCAACAGTCCACCAAACACTGAAGCTTTCTTT. Translated, it gives CASSNSPPNTEAFF.

V is TRBV5-6 and J is TRBJ1-1; weak D call: TRBD1 (6 bases). Germline CDR1 reads SGHDT; CDR2 reads YYEEEE. The CDR3 has 15 residues. The ends were cut back, 0 bases at V and 1 base at J, with 10 bases in the middle. The CDR3 reads CASSLDGQWNTEAFF. For the CDR3, the DNA is TGTGCCAGCAGCTTGGATGGACAGTGGAACACTGAAGCTTTCTTT.

The chain is built from TRBV28 and TRBJ1-6; 12 bases agree with TRBD1. Trimming removed 8 bases from V and 7 bases from J; junction bases left unmatched: 12. Germline CDR1 and CDR2: MDHEN and SYDVKM. The CDR3 extends over 17 amino acids. The CDR3 DNA is TGTGCCAGCCGGGACAGGGGGCCCAGAGGATTGAATTCACCCCTCCACTTT. It specifies CASRDRGPRGLNSPLHF.

The rearrangement links TRBV5-1 to TRBJ2-1; 14 bases match TRBD2. V dropped 3 bases and J dropped 8; count of bases not matched to a gene: 4. The CDR3 is 15 residues long. CDR1 and CDR2 (germline): SGHRS, YFSETQ. DNA for the CDR3: TGCGCCAGCAGCTGGGGGACTAGCGGGAGCCATGAGCAGTTCTTC. Translation: CASSWGTSGSHEQFF. Using reference TRBV5-1 and TRBJ2-1 for the parts outside the CDR3, the full variable domain is KAGVTQTPRYLIKTRGQQVTLSCSPISGHRSVSWYQQTPGQGLQFLFEYFSETQRNKGNFPGRFSGRQFSNSRSEMNVSTLELGDSALYLCASSWGTSGSHEQFFGPGTRLTVL.

This sequence joins TRBV5-8 and TRBJ2-7; perhaps TRBD1 as D (5 bases). The V gene's germline CDR1 is SGHTS and CDR2 YDEGEE. V lost 4 bases and J 1 base, leaving 12 bases between the germline ends. The CDR3 spans 14 residues. The CDR3 region is CASSPRQISYEQYF. Written as DNA, the CDR3 is TGTGCCAGCAGCCCCAGACAGATTTCCTACGAGCAGTACTTC.

V is TRBV27 and J is TRBJ2-7; D perhaps matches TRBD1 (6 bases). CDR3 length: 15 amino acids. Between the trimmed V and J ends, which lost 5 bases and 3 bases, there was a span of 17 bases. Germline CDR1 is MNHEY and CDR2 is SMNVEV (reference sequence). CDR3 loop: CASSPQGSFRYEQYF. CDR3 DNA: TGTGCCAGCAGTCCCCAGGGGAGTTTTCGCTACGAGCAGTACTTC.

This clone was found a few times. The V call is TRBV4-3, the J call TRBJ2-1; D unresolved. V lost 0 bases to trimming and J lost 15 bases, with 18 bases between them. The CDR3 is 14 residues long. Germline V gives CDR1 LGHNA, CDR2 YSLEER. CDR3 DNA sequence: TGCGCCAGCAGCCAAGATCTTCTAGTTGGGTACGCGTTCTTC. Its translation: CASSQDLLVGYAFF.

The J gene is TRBJ1-6, the V gene TRBV9; maybe TRBD1 (5 bases). The length of the CDR3 is 15 residues. The germline V and J ends were trimmed by 4 bases and 8 bases, with 16 bases remaining between them. Germline V gene data show CDR1 as SGDLS and CDR2 as YYNGEE. CDR3 sequence reads: CASSSSGAKDSPLHF. As DNA, the CDR3 is TGTGCCAGCAGCTCCTCTGGGGCTAAGGATTCACCCCTCCACTTT.

The chain has TRBV5-4 and TRBJ2-3; D gene ambiguous. Germline V CDR1 and CDR2: SGHNT, YYREEE (reference sequence). V lost 4 bases and J lost 3, with 18 bases in between. The CDR3 is 16 residues long. The CDR3 DNA follows: TGTGCCAGCAGCACATACCTGTCTTGGCGGACAGATACGCAGTATTTT. Translation gives CASSTYLSWRTDTQYF.